A single sample is the source of the 30 T cell receptor beta chains below, sequenced in a study of identical twins. MiXCR, run by TCRdb on the 5' RACE reads, gives a single entry per CDR3 protein. The sample gives about 570,000 distinct CDR3 sequences, 7.5% to 10% of which show up once; approximately 3% is in the top ten. In addition, the sample was reused for a study of yellow fever vaccine responses in identical twins.

Sequences were obtained from PBMCs. Receptors originate from a woman between 18 and 29 years old in good health.

The CDR3 spells CASSFRDHNEQFF. CDR3 DNA: TGTGCCAGCAGTTTCCGGGACCACAATGAGCAGTTCTTC. This rearrangement joins TRBV12-3 or TRBV12-4 to TRBJ2-1, with D possibly called TRBD1 or TRBD2 (5 bases each). V lost 3 bases, J lost 5 bases, and 8 bases lay in between. The CDR3 is made up of 13 amino acids.

A few counts support this clonotype. This chain links TRBV28 with TRBJ2-7; D is ambiguous. The CDR3 has 12 amino acids. Germline CDR1 and CDR2: MDHEN and SYDVKM. The germline V and J ends were trimmed by 8 bases and 6 bases, with 14 bases remaining between them. CDR3 DNA: TGTGCCAGCGAATGGGGAAACGGCGAGCAGTACTTC. It encodes CASEWGNGEQYF.

The chain combines TRBV28 with TRBJ2-1; D unclear. CDR1 and CDR2 (germline): MDHEN, SYDVKM. Deletions cut 3 bases from V and 5 bases from J, with 14 bases between. CDR3 size: 15 residues. The CDR3 region is CASSFVYTPNNEQFF. The CDR3 DNA is TGTGCCAGCAGTTTTGTCTATACCCCAAACAATGAGCAGTTCTTC. The complete variable domain, with remaining parts taken from reference TRBV28 and TRBJ2-1, reads DVKVTQSSRYLVKRTGEKVFLECVQDMDHENMFWYRQDPGLGLRLIYFSYDVKMKEKGDIPEGYSVSREKKERFSLILESASTNQTSMYLCASSFVYTPNNEQFFGPGTRLTVL.

This chain connects TRBV7-9 to TRBJ2-1, with TRBD1 matching over 8 bases. The V gene's germline CDR1 is SEHNR and CDR2 FQNEAQ (reference sequence). V shed 2 bases, J shed 3 bases, and the junction held 9 bases outside the gene matches. The CDR3 totals 17 residues. The CDR3 sequence is CASSLWATGTGYNEQFF. Written as DNA, the CDR3 is TGTGCCAGCAGCTTATGGGCTACCGGGACAGGCTACAATGAGCAGTTCTTC.

The chain links TRBV20-1 to TRBJ1-1; D gene ambiguous. This CDR3 spans 14 amino acids. V lost 3 bases and J lost 10, with 21 bases in between. CDR1 DFQATT and CDR2 SNEGSKA come from the germline V gene (reference sequence). The CDR3 DNA sequence: TGCAGTGCTAGGACATGGGGTGTTGAGATAGGAGCTTTCTTT. It yields the protein CSARTWGVEIGAFF.

This clonotype was picked up many times. V gene TRBV5-6 combines with J gene TRBJ1-1; possibly TRBD1 for D (5 bases). The CDR3 spans 14 residues. CDR1 is SGHDT and CDR2 is YYEEEE in the germline V gene. Trimming took 2 bases from V and 2 from J, leaving 10 bases between them. CDR3 in amino acids: CASSLNGGNTEAFF. The CDR3 DNA follows: TGTGCCAGCAGCTTAAATGGGGGAAACACTGAAGCTTTCTTT.

This clonotype was counted many times. V and J are TRBV6-1 and TRBJ1-5, with D possibly TRBD1 on 6 matching bases. The CDR3 covers 15 residues. Trimming removed 3 bases from V and 3 bases from J, with 12 bases in between. Germline V gene data show CDR1 as MNHNS and CDR2 as SASEGT. Here the CDR3 reads CASSEWGASNQPQHF. The CDR3 nucleotides are TGTGCCAGCAGTGAGTGGGGGGCCTCCAATCAGCCCCAGCATTTT.

The V gene is TRBV27, the J gene TRBJ2-3; 8 nucleotides match TRBD1. After removal of 1 base from V and 7 bases from J, the junction contained 4 bases not matched to a gene. The V gene's germline CDR1 is MNHEY and CDR2 SMNVEV (reference sequence). The CDR3 is made up of 14 amino acids. CDR3 residues: CASSLLQGENTQYF. Written as DNA, the CDR3 is TGTGCCAGCAGTTTATTACAGGGGGAGAATACGCAGTATTTT.

The chain recombines TRBV7-3 with TRBJ2-2; D might be TRBD1 or TRBD2, each matching 5 bases. Trimming shortened V by 3 bases and J by 1 base, and 12 bases separated the two germline ends. Per germline, CDR1 SGHTA and CDR2 FQGTGA. The CDR3 extends over 16 amino acids. The CDR3 is CASSLMGRGNTGELFF. The CDR3 nucleotides are TGTGCCAGCAGCTTGATGGGACGGGGGAACACCGGGGAGCTGTTTTTT.

The table lists this clonotype with a few counts. This chain links TRBV12-3 or TRBV12-4 with TRBJ2-3; D not resolved. With 6 bases removed from V and 0 bases from J, the gap between germline ends came to 7 bases. This CDR3 is built from 13 residues. This CDR3 reads CASRHESTDTQYF. The CDR3, as DNA: TGTGCCAGCAGACACGAGAGCACAGATACGCAGTATTTT.

The chain recombines TRBV2 with TRBJ1-5; D is uncertain. Trimming shortened V by 2 bases and J by 6 bases, and 8 bases separated the two germline ends. This CDR3 comprises 13 residues. The germline V gene has CDR1 SNHLY and CDR2 FYNNEI. The CDR3 sequence is CASSESEVQPQHF. The CDR3 DNA reads TGTGCCAGCAGTGAATCTGAGGTTCAGCCCCAGCATTTT.

As to this clonotype: A much larger clone is a single base away; this may be a read error. V gene TRBV10-3 combines with J gene TRBJ2-3; 14 nucleotides line up with TRBD2. The CDR3 is 15 residues long. Germline V gene sequence: CDR1 ENHRY, CDR2 SYGVKD. Written as DNA, the CDR3 is TGTGCCATCATGGGGACTAGCGGGAGCGCAGATGCGCAGTATTTT. Translated, it gives CAIMGTSGSADAQYF.

This clonotype has only a few counts. The rearrangement joins TRBV2 to TRBJ2-1, with 10 bases matching TRBD2. The CDR3 contains 18 residues. Trimming at V came to 8 bases and at J to 0 bases, leaving 13 bases not matched to a gene. Germline V gives CDR1 SNHLY, CDR2 FYNNEI. The CDR3 spells CASGIGSGGRGSYNEQFF. Written as DNA, the CDR3 is TGTGCCAGCGGTATAGGTAGCGGGGGGAGAGGCTCCTACAATGAGCAGTTCTTC. Using reference TRBV2 and TRBJ2-1 for the parts outside the CDR3, the full variable domain is EPEVTQTPSHQVTQMGQEVILRCVPISNHLYFYWYRQILGQKVEFLVSFYNNEISEKSEIFDDQFSVERPDGSNFTLKIRSTKLEDSAMYFCASGIGSGGRGSYNEQFFGPGTRLTVL.

This clonotype occurred many times. The chain joins TRBV5-1 to TRBJ1-4, with D possibly matching TRBD1 (5 bases). Germline lookup yields CDR1 SGHRS and CDR2 YFSETQ. Trimming removed 3 bases from V and 8 bases from J, with 11 bases in between. This CDR3 is 13 amino acids long. For the CDR3, the DNA is TGCGCCAGCAGCTCCGCAGGGTGGGAAAAACTGTTTTTT. Protein: CASSSAGWEKLFF.

This clonotype was counted between two and nine times. The V gene is TRBV20-1, the J gene TRBJ2-3; a possible D gene is TRBD2 (5 bases). CDR3 size: 15 residues. CDR1 and CDR2 (germline): DFQATT, SNEGSKA (reference sequence). With 6 bases removed from V and 5 bases from J, the gap between germline ends came to 21 bases. CDR3 sequence: CSAEVAWKFIDTQYF. CDR3 nucleotides: TGCAGTGCCGAGGTAGCGTGGAAGTTTATAGATACGCAGTATTTT.

To note about this clonotype: One end of the junction is discordant with germline, which a read error may explain. The genes are TRBV3-1 and TRBJ2-7; D is perhaps TRBD1 or TRBD2 (7 bases each). CDR3 length: 17 residues. Germline lookup yields CDR1 LGHDT and CDR2 YNNKEL (reference sequence). Here the CDR3 DNA reads TGTGCCACCAGCAAGGATAGGGAGGGGGCACTCTCCTACGAGCAGTACTTC. It encodes CATSKDREGALSYEQYF.

This clonotype was recorded at least ten times. This chain links TRBV10-3 with TRBJ2-7; D perhaps matches TRBD2 (5 bases). The CDR3 spans 14 residues. Germline assignment: CDR1 ENHRY and CDR2 SYGVKD. Trimming pared 0 bases from V and 3 bases from J, leaving 9 bases between. The CDR3 coding sequence is TGTGCCATCAGTGAGTCGACGACTAACTACGAGCAGTACTTC. Encoded protein: CAISESTTNYEQYF.

The chain is built from TRBV30 and TRBJ2-7; 7 positions match TRBD2. J was trimmed by 2 bases and V by 5 bases; bases with no gene match: 9. CDR3 length: 14 amino acids. CDR1 and CDR2 from the germline V gene are GTSNPN and SVGIG (reference sequence). The CDR3 nucleotides read TGTGCCTGGGATCTAGCGGAGGGGACCTACGAGCAGTACTTC. Protein product: CAWDLAEGTYEQYF.

This sequence joins TRBV5-1 and TRBJ1-1, with D unclear. This CDR3 is 13 amino acids long. Trimming took off 4 bases at V and 3 bases at J, with 10 bases between the two ends. Germline V gives CDR1 SGHRS, CDR2 YFSETQ. CDR3 nucleotide sequence: TGCGCCAGCAGCCTTTCTTGGGACACTGAAGCTTTCTTT. It codes for CASSLSWDTEAFF.

In this sample, this clonotype turned up many times. This chain uses TRBV12-3 or TRBV12-4 with TRBJ1-6; 7 nucleotides agree with TRBD1. The CDR3 contains 14 residues. With V trimmed by 6 bases and J by 8 bases, 7 bases remained unmatched. CDR3 in DNA: TGTGCCAGCAGCCGCGACAGGGTACATTCACCCCTCCACTTT. Protein product: CASSRDRVHSPLHF.

This clonotype was seen repeatedly, ten times or more. The V gene is TRBV15, the J gene TRBJ1-5; D remains ambiguous. The length of the CDR3 is 14 residues. V gave up 0 bases and J gave up 9 bases, with 12 bases separating them. CDR1 is LNHNV and CDR2 is YYDKDF in the germline V gene (reference sequence). The CDR3 DNA is TGTGCCACCAGCAGAGATCTGGCTACTTGGCCCCAGCATTTT. Translating it yields CATSRDLATWPQHF.

In its sample, this clonotype was seen a few times. The chain combines TRBV7-3 with TRBJ2-3; D not resolved. The CDR3 covers 15 residues. From germline, CDR1 is SGHTA and CDR2 FQGTGA. With 1 base removed from V and 2 bases from J, the gap between germline ends came to 10 bases. The CDR3 DNA is TGTGCCAGCAGCTTAAGTGGCAGGCTCACAGATACGCAGTATTTT. Protein product: CASSLSGRLTDTQYF. Full variable domain (remainder filled in from reference TRBV7-3 and TRBJ2-3): GAGVSQTPSNKVTEKGKYVELRCDPISGHTALYWYRQSLGQGPEFLIYFQGTGAADDSGLPNDRFFAVRPEGSVSTLKIQRTERGDSAVYLCASSLSGRLTDTQYFGPGTRLTVL.

This clonotype has a handful of counts. J is TRBJ2-1 and V is TRBV29-1; D may correspond to TRBD1 or TRBD2 (6 bases each). The CDR3 is made up of 12 amino acids. Per germline, CDR1 SQVTM and CDR2 ANQGSEA. Trimming removed 1 base from V and 6 bases from J, with 7 bases in between. CDR3 region: CSVEGGANEQFF. In DNA form, the CDR3 reads TGCAGCGTTGAAGGGGGGGCCAATGAGCAGTTCTTC.

This clonotype has ten or more counts. The rearrangement links TRBV29-1 to TRBJ2-5; D is possibly TRBD2 (6 bases). The CDR3 covers 14 residues. Trimming cost V 4 bases and J 5 bases, with 17 bases left between them. In germline, CDR1 is SQVTM, CDR2 ANQGSEA. The CDR3 loop reads CSVGGDRSGETQYF. CDR3 DNA: TGCAGCGTTGGGGGGGACCGTAGTGGTGAGACCCAGTACTTC.

In its sample, this clonotype was seen many times. V gene TRBV29-1 combines with J gene TRBJ2-3; unclear D gene. CDR3 length: 12 residues. Between the trimmed V and J ends, which lost 4 bases and 0 bases, there was a span of 5 bases. Germline CDR1 SQVTM, CDR2 ANQGSEA. In DNA form, the CDR3 reads TGCAGCGTTGTGGGAAGCACAGATACGCAGTATTTT. Translated, it gives CSVVGSTDTQYF.

This clonotype was counted a few times. V is TRBV12-3 or TRBV12-4 and J is TRBJ2-3; 8 nucleotides line up with TRBD2. V gave up 5 bases and J gave up 5 bases; unmatched junction bases: 9. The CDR3 spans 15 residues. CDR3 sequence: CASSPSGGVQDTQYF. In DNA, the CDR3 is TGTGCCAGCAGTCCCTCCGGGGGGGTTCAAGATACGCAGTATTTT.

The rearrangement links TRBV5-1 to TRBJ2-5; 10 nucleotides match TRBD2. The CDR3 contains 17 residues. Trimming removed 4 bases from V and 0 bases from J; junction bases left unmatched: 9. In germline, CDR1 is SGHRS, CDR2 YFSETQ. CDR3 coding DNA: TGCGCCAGCAGCCCGGAGCTAGCGGGGGTCAACCAAGAGACCCAGTACTTC. Protein product: CASSPELAGVNQETQYF.

The chain couples TRBV7-2 to TRBJ1-4; tentatively, D is TRBD1 (6 bases). There are 14 residues in the CDR3. CDR1 is SGHTA, CDR2 FQGNSA, per germline. V lost 3 bases and J lost 4, with 9 bases in between. CDR3 DNA: TGTGCCAGCAGCTTGAGGGGGAGTAATGAAAAACTGTTTTTT. Translation: CASSLRGSNEKLFF. Combining the CDR3 with reference TRBV7-2 and TRBJ1-4 gives the whole variable domain GAGVSQSPSNKVTEKGKDVELRCDPISGHTALYWYRQSLGQGLEFLIYFQGNSAPDKSGLPSDRFSAERTGGSVSTLTIQRTQQEDSAVYLCASSLRGSNEKLFFGSGTQLSVL.

This clonotype came up many times. The J gene is TRBJ2-4, the V gene TRBV5-6; 11 bases agree with TRBD2. CDR3 length: 16 amino acids. Trimming took 5 bases from V and 0 from J; bases not matched to a gene: 4. Germline V CDR1 and CDR2: SGHDT, YYEEEE. For the CDR3, the DNA is TGTGCCAGCAGTCTAGCGGGAGGTCTAGCCAAAAACATTCAGTACTTC. This translates into CASSLAGGLAKNIQYF.

The chain employs TRBV24-1 and TRBJ2-5; D unclear. The V end lost 2 bases, the J end lost 0 bases, and 0 bases lay between the germline ends. CDR1 and CDR2 (germline): KGHDR, SFDVKD. The CDR3 totals 12 residues. The CDR3 nucleotides are TGTGCCACCAGTGATTACCAAGAGACCCAGTACTTC. Its protein is CATSDYQETQYF.